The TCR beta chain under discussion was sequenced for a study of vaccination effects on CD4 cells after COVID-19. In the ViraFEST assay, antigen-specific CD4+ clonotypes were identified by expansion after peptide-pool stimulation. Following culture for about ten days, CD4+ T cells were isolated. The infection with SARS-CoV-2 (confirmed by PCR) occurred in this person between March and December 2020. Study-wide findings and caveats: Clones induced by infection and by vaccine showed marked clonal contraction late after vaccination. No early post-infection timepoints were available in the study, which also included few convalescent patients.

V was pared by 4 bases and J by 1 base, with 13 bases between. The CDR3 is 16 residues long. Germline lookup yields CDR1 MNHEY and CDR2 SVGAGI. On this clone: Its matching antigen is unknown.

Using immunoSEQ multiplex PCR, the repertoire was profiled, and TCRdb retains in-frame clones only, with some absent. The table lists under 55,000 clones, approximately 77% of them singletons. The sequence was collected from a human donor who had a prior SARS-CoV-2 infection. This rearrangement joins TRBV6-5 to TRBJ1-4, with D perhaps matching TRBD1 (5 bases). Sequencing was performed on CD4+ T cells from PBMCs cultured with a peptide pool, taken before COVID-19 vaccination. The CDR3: CASSSLGRGTNEKLFF. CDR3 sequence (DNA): TGTGCCAGCAGTTCCCTCGGAAGGGGAACTAATGAAAAACTGTTTTTT.